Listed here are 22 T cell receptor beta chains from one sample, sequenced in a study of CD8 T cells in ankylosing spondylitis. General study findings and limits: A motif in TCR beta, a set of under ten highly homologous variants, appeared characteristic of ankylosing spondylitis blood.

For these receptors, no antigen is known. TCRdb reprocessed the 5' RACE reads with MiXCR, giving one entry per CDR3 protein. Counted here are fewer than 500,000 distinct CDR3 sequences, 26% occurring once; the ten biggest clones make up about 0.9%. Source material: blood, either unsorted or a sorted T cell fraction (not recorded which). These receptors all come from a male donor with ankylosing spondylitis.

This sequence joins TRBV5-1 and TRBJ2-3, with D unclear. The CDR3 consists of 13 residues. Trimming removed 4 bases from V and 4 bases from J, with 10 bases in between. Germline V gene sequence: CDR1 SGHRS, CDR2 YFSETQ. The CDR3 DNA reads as TGCGCCAGCAGCCCCCTATTGGCAGATACGCAGTATTTT. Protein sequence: CASSPLLADTQYF.

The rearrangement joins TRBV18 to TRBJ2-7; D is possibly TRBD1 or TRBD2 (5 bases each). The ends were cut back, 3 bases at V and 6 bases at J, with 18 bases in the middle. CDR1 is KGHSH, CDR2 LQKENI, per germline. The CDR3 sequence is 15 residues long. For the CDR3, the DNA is TGTGCCAGCTCACCGTGCTGGGGCGCGGGCTGCGAGCAGTACGTC. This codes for CASSPCWGAGCEQYV.

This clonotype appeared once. In DNA form, the CDR3 reads TGTGCCAGCTCACCACCTAGCGATAGGGGCTACAATGAGCAGTTCTTC. This gives the protein CASSPPSDRGYNEQFF. The rearrangement links TRBV18 to TRBJ2-1; possibly TRBD1 or TRBD2 for D (5 bases each). Germline-derived CDR1 and CDR2 are KGHSH and LQKENI. The CDR3 covers 16 residues. V lost 0 bases, J lost 3 bases, and 12 bases lay in between.

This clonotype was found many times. The CDR3 nucleotides read TGTGCCAGCGCGCCCCGGATCCCAGCTAACTATGGCTACACCTTC. Translating gives CASAPRIPANYGYTF. The V and J genes are TRBV28 and TRBJ1-2; D gene unclear. This CDR3 region has 15 residues. V was pared by 8 bases and J by 0 bases, with 16 bases between. Looked up from germline, CDR1 is MDHEN and CDR2 is SYDVKM.

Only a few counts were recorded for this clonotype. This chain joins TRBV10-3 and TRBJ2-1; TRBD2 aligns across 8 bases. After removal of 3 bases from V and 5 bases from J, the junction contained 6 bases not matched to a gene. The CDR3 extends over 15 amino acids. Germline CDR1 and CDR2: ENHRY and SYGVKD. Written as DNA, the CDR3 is TGTGCCATCAGTGATGGTCTAGCGGGTCACAATGAGCAGTTCTTC. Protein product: CAISDGLAGHNEQFF.

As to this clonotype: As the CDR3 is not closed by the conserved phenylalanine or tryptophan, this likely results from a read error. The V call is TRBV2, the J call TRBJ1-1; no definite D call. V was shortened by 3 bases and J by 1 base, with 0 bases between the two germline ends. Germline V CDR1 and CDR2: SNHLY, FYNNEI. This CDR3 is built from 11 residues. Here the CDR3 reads CASSENTEAFL. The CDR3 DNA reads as TGTGCCAGCAGTGAGAACACTGAAGCTTTCCTT.

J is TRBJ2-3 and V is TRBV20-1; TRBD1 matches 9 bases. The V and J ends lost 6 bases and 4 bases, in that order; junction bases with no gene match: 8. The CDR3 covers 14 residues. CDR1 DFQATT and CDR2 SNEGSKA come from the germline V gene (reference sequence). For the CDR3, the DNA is TGCAGTGCACAGACAGGGGGAAGGGCAGATACGCAGTATTTT. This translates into CSAQTGGRADTQYF.

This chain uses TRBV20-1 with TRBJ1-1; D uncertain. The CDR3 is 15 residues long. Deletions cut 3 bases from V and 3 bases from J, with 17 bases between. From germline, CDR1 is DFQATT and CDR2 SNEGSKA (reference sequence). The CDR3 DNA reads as TGCAGTGCTAGGATCCCCGGGAGCCGGTACACTGAAGCTTTCTTT. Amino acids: CSARIPGSRYTEAFF.

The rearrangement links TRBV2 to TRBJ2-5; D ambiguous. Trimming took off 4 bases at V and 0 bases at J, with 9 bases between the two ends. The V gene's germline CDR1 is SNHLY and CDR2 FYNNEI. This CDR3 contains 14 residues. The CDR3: CASSGSVNQETQYF. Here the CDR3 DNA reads TGTGCCAGCAGTGGCTCGGTAAACCAAGAGACCCAGTACTTC.

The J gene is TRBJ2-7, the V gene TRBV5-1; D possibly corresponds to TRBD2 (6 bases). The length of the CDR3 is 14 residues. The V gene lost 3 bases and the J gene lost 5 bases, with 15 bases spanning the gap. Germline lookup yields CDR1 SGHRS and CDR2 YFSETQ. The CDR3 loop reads CASSSEGYSDEQYF. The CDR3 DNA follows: TGCGCCAGCAGCTCGGAGGGCTATTCAGACGAGCAGTACTTC.

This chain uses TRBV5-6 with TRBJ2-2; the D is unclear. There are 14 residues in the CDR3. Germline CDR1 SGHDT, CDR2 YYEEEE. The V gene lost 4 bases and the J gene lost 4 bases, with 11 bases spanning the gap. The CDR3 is CASSPVFRTGELFF. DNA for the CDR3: TGTGCCAGCAGCCCGGTTTTTCGCACCGGGGAGCTGTTTTTT.

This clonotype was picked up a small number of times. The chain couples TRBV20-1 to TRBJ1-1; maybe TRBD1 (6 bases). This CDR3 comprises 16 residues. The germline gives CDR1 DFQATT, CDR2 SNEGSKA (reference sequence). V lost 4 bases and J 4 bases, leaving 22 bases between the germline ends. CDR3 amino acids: CSANSPLAQGSTEAFF. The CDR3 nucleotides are TGCAGTGCTAACTCTCCCCTCGCGCAGGGGAGCACTGAAGCTTTCTTT.

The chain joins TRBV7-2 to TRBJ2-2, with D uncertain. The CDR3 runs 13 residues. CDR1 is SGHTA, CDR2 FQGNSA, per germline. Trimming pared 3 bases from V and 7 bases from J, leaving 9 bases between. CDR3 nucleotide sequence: TGTGCCAGCAGCTTGTGGTCGAGCGGGGAGCTGTTTTTT. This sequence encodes CASSLWSSGELFF.

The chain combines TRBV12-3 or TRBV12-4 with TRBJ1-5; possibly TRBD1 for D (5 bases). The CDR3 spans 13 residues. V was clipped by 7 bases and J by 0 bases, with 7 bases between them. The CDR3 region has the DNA TGTGCCAGCACGACAGATAGCAATCAGCCCCAGCATTTT. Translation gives CASTTDSNQPQHF.

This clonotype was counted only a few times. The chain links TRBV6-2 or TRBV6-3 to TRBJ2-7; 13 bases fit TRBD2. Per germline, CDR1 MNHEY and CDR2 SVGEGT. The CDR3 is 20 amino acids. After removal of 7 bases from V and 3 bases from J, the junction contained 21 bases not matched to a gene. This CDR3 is CASTPLGGLAGLGVSYEQYF. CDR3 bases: TGTGCCAGCACCCCCTTAGGGGGACTAGCGGGATTGGGGGTAAGCTACGAGCAGTACTTC.

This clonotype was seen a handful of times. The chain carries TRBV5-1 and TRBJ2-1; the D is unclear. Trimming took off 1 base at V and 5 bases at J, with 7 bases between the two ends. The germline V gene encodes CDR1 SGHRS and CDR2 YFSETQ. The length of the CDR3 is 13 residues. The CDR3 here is CASSLHSDNEQFF. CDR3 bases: TGCGCCAGCAGCTTGCACAGTGACAATGAGCAGTTCTTC.

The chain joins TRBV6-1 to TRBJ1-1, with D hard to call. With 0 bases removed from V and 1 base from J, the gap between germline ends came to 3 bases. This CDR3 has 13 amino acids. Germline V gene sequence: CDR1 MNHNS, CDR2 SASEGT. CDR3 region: CASSEAGNTEAFF. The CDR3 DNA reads TGTGCCAGCAGTGAAGCTGGGAACACTGAAGCTTTCTTT.

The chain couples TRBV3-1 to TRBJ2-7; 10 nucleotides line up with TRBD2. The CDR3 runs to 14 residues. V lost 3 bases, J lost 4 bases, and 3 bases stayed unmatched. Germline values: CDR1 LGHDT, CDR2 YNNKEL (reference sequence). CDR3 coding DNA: TGTGCCAGCAGCCAGCTAGCGGGAGAGTACGAGCAGTACTTC. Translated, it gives CASSQLAGEYEQYF.

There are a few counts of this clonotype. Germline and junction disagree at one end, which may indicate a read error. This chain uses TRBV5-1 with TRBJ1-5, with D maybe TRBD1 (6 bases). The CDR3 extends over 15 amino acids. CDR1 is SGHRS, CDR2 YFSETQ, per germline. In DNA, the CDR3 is TGCGCCAGCAGGTTGGGGGCAGCCTCCAATCAGCCCCAGCATTTT. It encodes CASRLGAASNQPQHF.

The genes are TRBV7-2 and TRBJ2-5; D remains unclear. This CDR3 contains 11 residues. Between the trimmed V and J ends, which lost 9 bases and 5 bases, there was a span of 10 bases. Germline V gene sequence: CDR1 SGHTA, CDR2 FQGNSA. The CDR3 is CASEAMETQYF. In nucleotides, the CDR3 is TGTGCCAGTGAAGCGATGGAGACCCAGTACTTC.

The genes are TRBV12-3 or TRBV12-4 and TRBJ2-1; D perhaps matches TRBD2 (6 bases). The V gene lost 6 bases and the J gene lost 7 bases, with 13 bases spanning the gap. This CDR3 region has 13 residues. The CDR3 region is CASSQTRFNEQFF. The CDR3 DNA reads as TGTGCCAGCAGCCAGACTAGATTTAATGAGCAGTTCTTC.

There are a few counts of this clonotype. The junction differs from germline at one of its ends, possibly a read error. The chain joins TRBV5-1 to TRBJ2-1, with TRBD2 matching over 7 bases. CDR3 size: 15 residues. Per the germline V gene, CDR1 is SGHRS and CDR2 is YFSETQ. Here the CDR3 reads CASILATSEYNEQFF. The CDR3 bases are TGCGCCAGCATCTTGGCCACTAGCGAGTACAATGAGCAGTTCTTC.